This entry features one T cell receptor (beta chain) sequence. Its antigen remains unidentified. The entry originates in a study of cytomegalovirus exposure and HLA in healthy donors. Study-level background: There were fewer than 130 million unique TCR beta sequences, drawn from roughly 200 million T cells, in an earlier analysis.

Regarding the study as a whole: Across donors, presence/absence analyses took sequencing depth to be roughly uniform. Productive rates of about 90% or about 30% were seen for most TCR beta V segments in an earlier analysis.

13 Jbeta primers and 60 Vbeta primers were used for the PCR. In the source study's methods: Later work found approximately 80 million unique TCR beta chains, with some 11 million shared. Sequenced by immunoSEQ multiplex PCR; TCRdb stores in-frame clones only, minus some. That table gives V, J and clone size, and the DNA gave D and trimming. The data contain roughly 190,000 clones, roughly 77% of them singletons. Germline CDR1 reads LNHDA; CDR2 reads SQIVND (reference sequence). With 3 bases clipped from V and 6 bases from J, the junction kept 9 bases outside the gene matches. The CDR3 consists of 17 residues.

Sequenced material: PBMCs. The sequence was obtained from a woman younger than 45 in good health and CMV-seropositive. V and J are TRBV19 and TRBJ2-2, with 11 positions matching TRBD2. For the CDR3, the DNA is TGTGCCAGTAGTATGGGACAGCTAGCGGGAGGTGCCGGGGAGCTGTTTTTT. Protein product: CASSMGQLAGGAGELFF.